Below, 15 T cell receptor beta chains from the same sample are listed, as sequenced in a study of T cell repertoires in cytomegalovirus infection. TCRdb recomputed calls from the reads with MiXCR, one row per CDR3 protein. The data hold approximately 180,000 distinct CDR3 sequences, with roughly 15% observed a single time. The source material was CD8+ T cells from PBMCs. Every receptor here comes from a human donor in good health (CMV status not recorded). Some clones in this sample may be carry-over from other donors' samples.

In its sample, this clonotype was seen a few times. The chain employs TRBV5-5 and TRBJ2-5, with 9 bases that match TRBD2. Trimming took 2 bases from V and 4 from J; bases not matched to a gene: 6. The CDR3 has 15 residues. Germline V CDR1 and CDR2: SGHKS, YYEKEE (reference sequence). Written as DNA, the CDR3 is TGTGCCAGCAGCTTTAGCGGGGGCCTCCGAGAGACCCAGTACTTC. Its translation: CASSFSGGLRETQYF.

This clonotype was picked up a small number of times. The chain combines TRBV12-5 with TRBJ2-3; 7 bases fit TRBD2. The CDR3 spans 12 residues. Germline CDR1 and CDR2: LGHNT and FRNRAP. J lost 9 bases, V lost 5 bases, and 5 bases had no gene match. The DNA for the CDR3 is TGTGCTAGTGGTCCGGGGGGAGAAACGCAGTATTTT. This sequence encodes CASGPGGETQYF.

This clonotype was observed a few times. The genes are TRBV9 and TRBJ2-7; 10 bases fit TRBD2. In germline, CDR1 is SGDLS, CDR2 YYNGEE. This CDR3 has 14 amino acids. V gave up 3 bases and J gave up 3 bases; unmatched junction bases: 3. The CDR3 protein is CASSARTSGYEQYF. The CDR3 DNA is TGTGCCAGCAGCGCCAGGACTAGCGGCTACGAGCAGTACTTC.

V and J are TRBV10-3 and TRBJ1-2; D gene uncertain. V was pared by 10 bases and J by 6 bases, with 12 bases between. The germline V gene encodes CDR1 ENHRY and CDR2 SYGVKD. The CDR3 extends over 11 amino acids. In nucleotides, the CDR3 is TGTGCCACCGACCGAGGCGATGGCTACACCTTC. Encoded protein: CATDRGDGYTF.

CDR3 region: CASSQVPGGGRMSQPQHF. CDR3 DNA: TGTGCCAGCAGCCAAGTCCCCGGGGGAGGGAGAATGAGTCAGCCCCAGCATTTT. V is TRBV14 and J is TRBJ1-5, with a tentative D call TRBD1 (5 bases). The V end lost 1 base, the J end lost 6 bases, and 22 bases lay between the germline ends. CDR3 length: 18 residues. Germline V gene lookup returns CDR1 SGHDN and CDR2 FVKESK.

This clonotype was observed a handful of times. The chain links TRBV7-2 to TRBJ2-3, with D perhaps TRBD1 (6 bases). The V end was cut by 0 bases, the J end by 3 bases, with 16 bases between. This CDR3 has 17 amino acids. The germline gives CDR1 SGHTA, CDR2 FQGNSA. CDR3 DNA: TGTGCCAGCAGCTTAGCTGTCTGGGGGCCGTTGACAGATACGCAGTATTTT. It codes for CASSLAVWGPLTDTQYF.

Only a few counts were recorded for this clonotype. CDR3 sequence: CSARHGQGDGGYTF. In DNA, the CDR3 is TGCAGTGCTCGCCACGGACAGGGGGATGGTGGCTACACCTTC. The chain uses TRBV20-1 and TRBJ1-2; 10 bases are a match to TRBD1. The V gene end was trimmed by 5 bases and the J gene end by 7 bases; junction bases not matched to a gene: 10. The CDR3 has 14 amino acids. The germline gives CDR1 DFQATT, CDR2 SNEGSKA (reference sequence).

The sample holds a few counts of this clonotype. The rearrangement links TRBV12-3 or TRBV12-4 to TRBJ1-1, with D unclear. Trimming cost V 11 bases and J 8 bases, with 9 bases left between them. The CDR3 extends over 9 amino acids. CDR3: CALGGEAFF. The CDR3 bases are TGTGCCCTGGGAGGGGAAGCTTTCTTT.

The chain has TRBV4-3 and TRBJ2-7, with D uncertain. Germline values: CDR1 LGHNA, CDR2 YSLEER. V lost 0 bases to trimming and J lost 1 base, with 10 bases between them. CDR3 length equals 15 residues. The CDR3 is CASSQDSGSSYEQYF. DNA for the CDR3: TGCGCCAGCAGCCAAGATTCTGGCAGTTCCTACGAGCAGTACTTC.

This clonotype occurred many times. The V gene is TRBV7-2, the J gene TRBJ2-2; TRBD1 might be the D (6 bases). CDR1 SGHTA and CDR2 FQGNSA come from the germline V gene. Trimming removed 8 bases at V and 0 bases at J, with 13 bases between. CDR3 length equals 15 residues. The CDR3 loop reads CASESGTTNTGELFF. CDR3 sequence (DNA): TGTGCCAGCGAATCCGGGACAACGAACACCGGGGAGCTGTTTTTT. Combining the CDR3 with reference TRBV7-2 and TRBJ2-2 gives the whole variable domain GAGVSQSPSNKVTEKGKDVELRCDPISGHTALYWYRQSLGQGLEFLIYFQGNSAPDKSGLPSDRFSAERTGGSVSTLTIQRTQQEDSAVYLCASESGTTNTGELFFGEGSRLTVL.

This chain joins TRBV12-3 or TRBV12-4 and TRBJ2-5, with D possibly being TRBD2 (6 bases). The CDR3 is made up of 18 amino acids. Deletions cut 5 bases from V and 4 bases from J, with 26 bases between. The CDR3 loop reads CASSPLIGGVNIGETQYF. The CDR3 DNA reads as TGTGCCAGCAGTCCTCTAATCGGCGGGGTTAATATAGGAGAGACCCAGTACTTC.

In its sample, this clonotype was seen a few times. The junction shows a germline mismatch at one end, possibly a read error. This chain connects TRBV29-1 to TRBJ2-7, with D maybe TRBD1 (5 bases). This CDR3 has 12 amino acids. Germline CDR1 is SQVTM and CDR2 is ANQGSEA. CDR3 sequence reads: CSVKEEGDEQYF. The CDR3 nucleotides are TGCAGCGTTAAAGAAGAAGGGGACGAGCAGTACTTC.

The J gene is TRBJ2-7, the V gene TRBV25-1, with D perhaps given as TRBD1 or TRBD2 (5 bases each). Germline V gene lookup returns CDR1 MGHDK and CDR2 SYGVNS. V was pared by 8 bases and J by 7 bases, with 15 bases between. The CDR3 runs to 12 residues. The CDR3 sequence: CASSLGVEEQYF. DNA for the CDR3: TGTGCCAGCTCTTTGGGGGTTGAGGAGCAGTACTTC.

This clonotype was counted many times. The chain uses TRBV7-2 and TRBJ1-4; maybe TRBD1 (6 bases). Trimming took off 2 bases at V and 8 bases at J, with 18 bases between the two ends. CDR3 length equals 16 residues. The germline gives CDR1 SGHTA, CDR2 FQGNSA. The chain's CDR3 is CASSLRGGIKEEKLFF. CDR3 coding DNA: TGTGCCAGCAGCTTAAGGGGGGGAATTAAGGAGGAAAAACTGTTTTTT.

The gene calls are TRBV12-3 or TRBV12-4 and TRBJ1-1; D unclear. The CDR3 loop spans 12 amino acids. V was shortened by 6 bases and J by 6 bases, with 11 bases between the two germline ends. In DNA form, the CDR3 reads TGTGCCAGCAGGACCTTGGGATCTGAAGCTTTCTTT. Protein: CASRTLGSEAFF.